A selection of T cell receptor beta chains follows, all from one sample in a study of shared clonotypes between healthy human individuals. The repertoire was sequenced with immunoSEQ multiplex PCR; TCRdb's copy has only in-frame clones and lacks some. The profile shows about 330,000 clones, around 86% of them singletons. Sequencing input: memory CD8+ T cells sorted from blood. These receptors were collected from a man aged 18 to 30 in good health. Each CDR3 is given with its conserved first and last residue. Fields, in order: CDR3 DNA, CDR3 protein, clone size, D gene, V gene, J gene. A D gene is named only where the DNA matches it firmly. Size is stated for part of the rows, as once, few or many counts, or as a class when the clone is expanded.

CDR3nt: TGTGCAAGTCGCTTAGCTTTGGGGTGGGAGACCCAGTACTTC; CDR3aa: CASRLALGWETQYF; abundance: .; d_gene: .; v_gene: TRBV12-2; j_gene: TRBJ2-5
CDR3nt: TGTGCCAGCAGCTTGGAATTCGAGAGGGAATTCCTTAATTCGTATGGCTACACCTTC; CDR3aa: CASSLEFEREFLNSYGYTF; abundance: .; d_gene: .; v_gene: TRBV5-4; j_gene: TRBJ1-2
CDR3nt: TGTGCCAGCAGTGTCCTACAGGGGGGCACTGAAGCTTTCTTT; CDR3aa: CASSVLQGGTEAFF; abundance: .; d_gene: TRBD1; v_gene: TRBV27; j_gene: TRBJ1-1
CDR3nt: TGTGCCAGCAGTTTTCCCCCGGGGGCCCCGGAGGATTCACCCCTCCACTTT; CDR3aa: CASSFPPGAPEDSPLHF; abundance: .; d_gene: .; v_gene: TRBV2; j_gene: TRBJ1-6
CDR3nt: TGTGCCAGCAGTTACGGGTCCAAGAGTGGATGGGAGACCCAGTACTTC; CDR3aa: CASSYGSKSGWETQYF; abundance: .; d_gene: .; v_gene: TRBV6-5; j_gene: TRBJ2-5
CDR3nt: TGTGCCAGCAGTTATCGGGGGGTGACGGGCACTGAAGCTTTCTTT; CDR3aa: CASSYRGVTGTEAFF; abundance: .; d_gene: .; v_gene: TRBV6-5; j_gene: TRBJ1-1
CDR3nt: TGTGCCAGCAGCCATGGGACTAGCGGATACGAGCAGTACTTC; CDR3aa: CASSHGTSGYEQYF; abundance: .; d_gene: TRBD2; v_gene: TRBV9; j_gene: TRBJ2-7
CDR3nt: TGTGCCTGGGGCTGGGAGGAGTTCCCCTACGAGCAGTACTTC; CDR3aa: CAWGWEEFPYEQYF; abundance: once; d_gene: .; v_gene: TRBV30; j_gene: TRBJ2-7
CDR3nt: TGTGCCAGCAGCTCTCATAGCGGAACGGACCCTCAGCAGTACTTC; CDR3aa: CASSSHSGTDPQQYF; abundance: .; d_gene: .; v_gene: TRBV9; j_gene: TRBJ2-7
CDR3nt: TGTGCCAGCAGCTTAAAAATTGGACTAGGGTACTACGAGCAGTACTTC; CDR3aa: CASSLKIGLGYYEQYF; abundance: .; d_gene: TRBD2; v_gene: TRBV7-2; j_gene: TRBJ2-7
CDR3nt: TGTGCCAGCAGTTACGGGGACTATAATTCACCCCTCCACTTT; CDR3aa: CASSYGDYNSPLHF; abundance: .; d_gene: .; v_gene: TRBV6-6; j_gene: TRBJ1-6
CDR3nt: TGCGCCAGCAGCCAAGACGGCGAATACGGGAGGAGGTACACCGGGGAGCTGTTTTTT; CDR3aa: CASSQDGEYGRRYTGELFF; abundance: .; d_gene: TRBD2; v_gene: TRBV4-3; j_gene: TRBJ2-2
CDR3nt: TGTGCCAGCAGCCCCGGGACAGAAAAAAACATTCAGTACTTC; CDR3aa: CASSPGTEKNIQYF; abundance: .; d_gene: TRBD1; v_gene: TRBV27; j_gene: TRBJ2-4
CDR3nt: TGTGCCAGCAGCTTAGACGGGACAGCAGCAGCCTACGAGCAGTACTTC; CDR3aa: CASSLDGTAAAYEQYF; abundance: .; d_gene: TRBD1; v_gene: TRBV11-2; j_gene: TRBJ2-7
CDR3nt: TGTGCCAGCAGCTATTCCGGGACTGGACGCACAGATACGCAGTATTTT; CDR3aa: CASSYSGTGRTDTQYF; abundance: .; d_gene: .; v_gene: TRBV7-9; j_gene: TRBJ2-3